The T cell receptor (beta chain) described here comes from a study of cytomegalovirus exposure and HLA in healthy donors. Broader study findings: As was reported, the classifier diagnosed cytomegalovirus status with high specificity and sensitivity. A later analysis found most CMV-associated TCR beta chains apparently HLA-restricted. CMV serostatus stood as the only immune exposure information on hand. An assumption of roughly uniform sequencing depth across donors underlay the presence/absence analyses.

This CDR3 is built from 15 residues. Per the germline V gene, CDR1 is MGHRA and CDR2 is YSYEKL. The trim removed 4 bases at V and 6 bases at J, leaving 8 bases unmatched. The PCR made use of 60 Vbeta and 13 Jbeta primers. The protocol was immunoSEQ multiplex PCR, while the TCRdb copy is restricted to in-frame clones and leaves out a portion. The table lists about 120,000 clones, roughly 79% of them singletons. A remark on this clone: Its antigen remains unknown.

The genes are TRBV4-1 and TRBJ2-3; 9 bases agree with TRBD1. The specimen sequenced was PBMCs. The clonotype comes from a middle-aged woman in good health and CMV-seronegative. DNA for the CDR3: TGCGCCAGCAGCCGAAAAACAGGGGGCGGGGATACGCAGTATTTT. It encodes CASSRKTGGGDTQYF.